This T cell receptor beta chain was captured in a study of control samples from healthy donors and cancer patients. The germline V gene encodes CDR1 LNHNV and CDR2 YYDKDF (reference sequence). The CDR3 has 16 amino acids. V was cut by 2 bases and J by 0 bases, with 12 bases left in between. The data were produced by immunoSEQ multiplex PCR, yet TCRdb's version contains in-frame clones alone and is incomplete. Of roughly 55,000 clones in the sample, under 95% are singletons; the top ten hold roughly 1.5%. The chain employs TRBV15 and TRBJ2-3; D is possibly TRBD2 (5 bases). The clonotype originates from a man aged 35-49 years with colorectal cancer. Sequenced sample: PBMCs. The CDR3 DNA reads TGTGCCACCAGCAGACCTCGGGGTCAAAGCACAGATACGCAGTATTTT. It specifies CATSRPRGQSTDTQYF.